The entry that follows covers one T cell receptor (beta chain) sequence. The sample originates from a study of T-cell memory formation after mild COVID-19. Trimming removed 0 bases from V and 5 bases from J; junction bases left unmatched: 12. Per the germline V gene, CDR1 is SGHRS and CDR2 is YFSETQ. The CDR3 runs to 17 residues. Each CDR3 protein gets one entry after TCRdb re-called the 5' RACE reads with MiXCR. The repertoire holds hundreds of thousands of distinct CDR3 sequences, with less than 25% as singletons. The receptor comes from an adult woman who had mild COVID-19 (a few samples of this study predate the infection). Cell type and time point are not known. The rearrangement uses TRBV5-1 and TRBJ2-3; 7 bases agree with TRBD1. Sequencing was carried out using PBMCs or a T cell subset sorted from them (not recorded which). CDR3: CASSLAPLTGLGDTQYF. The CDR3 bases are TGCGCCAGCAGCTTGGCTCCTTTGACAGGGTTGGGAGATACGCAGTATTTT.